Shown below are 23 T cell receptor beta chains from a single sample sequenced in a study of blood T cell repertoires in COVID-19. The table came from immunoSEQ multiplex PCR; TCRdb's copy has only in-frame clones and leaves some out. The profile shows approximately 27,000 clones, around 95% of them singletons. The sequencing sample was made of peripheral blood. Receptors were obtained from a human donor with active COVID-19. The donor label of this sample is uncertain.

The chain joins TRBV3-1 (or the pseudogene TRBV3-2) to TRBJ2-3; 10 bases line up with TRBD1. Trimming removed 2 bases from V and 1 base from J; junction bases left unmatched: 9. The CDR3 is 18 residues long. CDR1 is LGHDT, CDR2 YNNKEL, per germline (reference sequence). The CDR3 here is CASSQRQGAVFGTDTQYF. The DNA of the CDR3 is TGTGCCAGCAGCCAAAGACAGGGGGCGGTTTTCGGCACAGATACGCAGTATTTT.

This clone was detected only once. This sequence joins TRBV3-1 (or the pseudogene TRBV3-2) and TRBJ1-5; the match to TRBD1 covers 10 bases. J lost 2 bases, V lost 4 bases, and 2 bases had no gene match. The CDR3 consists of 15 residues. Per the germline V gene, CDR1 is LGHDT and CDR2 is YNNKEL (reference sequence). The CDR3 DNA reads as TGTGCCAGCAGCCCCGGGACAGGGGGCAATCAGCCCCAGCATTTT. Amino acids: CASSPGTGGNQPQHF.

The rearrangement joins TRBV19 to TRBJ1-1; D is ambiguous. Germline V gene sequence: CDR1 LNHDA, CDR2 SQIVND (reference sequence). V was clipped by 4 bases and J by 10 bases, with 19 bases between them. The CDR3 contains 14 residues. CDR3: CASSTLTRQPGAFF. The CDR3, as DNA: TGTGCCAGTAGTACCCTCACCCGCCAGCCAGGAGCTTTCTTT.

The chain combines TRBV5-1 with TRBJ1-2, with 8 bases aligning to TRBD1. The CDR3 has 16 residues. V lost 0 bases, J lost 1 base, and 5 bases stayed unmatched. CDR1 is SGHRS and CDR2 is YFSETQ in the germline V gene. Here the CDR3 DNA reads TGCGCCAGCAGCTTGGGATCTGACAGGGGTAACTATGGCTACACCTTC. Translation gives CASSLGSDRGNYGYTF.

The chain recombines TRBV5-1 with TRBJ2-1, with D tentatively TRBD2 (5 bases). V was cut by 0 bases and J by 0 bases, with 7 bases left in between. Germline assignment: CDR1 SGHRS and CDR2 YFSETQ. This CDR3 contains 15 residues. This CDR3 reads CASSLGAVSYNEQFF. The CDR3 bases are TGCGCCAGCAGCTTGGGAGCGGTCTCCTACAATGAGCAGTTCTTC.

The chain has TRBV19 and TRBJ2-3; D may be TRBD2 (6 bases). Germline V gives CDR1 LNHDA, CDR2 SQIVND (reference sequence). CDR3 length equals 15 residues. V was clipped by 4 bases and J by 0 bases, with 11 bases between them. The CDR3 is CASSTLRDSTDTQYF. The CDR3, as DNA: TGTGCCAGTAGTACTCTGCGGGACAGCACAGATACGCAGTATTTT.

The chain's CDR3 is CASSASGGAWETQYF. The CDR3 DNA reads TGTGCCAGCAGCGCCAGCGGGGGGGCCTGGGAGACCCAGTACTTC. The rearrangement joins TRBV9 to TRBJ2-5; 10 bases align to TRBD2. The J segment lost 5 bases and the V segment lost 3 bases, leaving 7 bases of the junction unmatched. Germline values: CDR1 SGDLS, CDR2 YYNGEE. This CDR3 spans 15 amino acids.

V gene TRBV6-1 combines with J gene TRBJ2-5, with 10 positions matching TRBD2. The germline V gene encodes CDR1 MNHNS and CDR2 SASEGT. The CDR3 is 18 amino acids. Trimming took 2 bases from V and 3 from J; bases not matched to a gene: 12. CDR3 loop: CASSEWESGLAREETQYF. For the CDR3, the DNA is TGTGCCAGCAGTGAATGGGAGTCGGGACTAGCGAGGGAAGAGACCCAGTACTTC.

This clone was counted a few times. This sequence joins TRBV29-1 and TRBJ1-1; possible D gene TRBD1, 6 bases. The germline V gene encodes CDR1 SQVTM and CDR2 ANQGSEA. This CDR3 spans 11 amino acids. The V end lost 7 bases, the J end lost 10 bases, and 16 bases lay between the germline ends. The CDR3 nucleotides are TGCAGCGGTAAGGACAGCGCGGCAGCTTTCTTT. Amino acids: CSGKDSAAAFF.

This clone was counted a few times. CDR3 nucleotide sequence: TGTGCCAGTAGTATTGGCGGGGTCCGGGCAGATACGCAGTATTTT. Translated, it gives CASSIGGVRADTQYF. The chain links TRBV19 to TRBJ2-3; D may be TRBD2 (6 bases). CDR1 and CDR2 (germline): LNHDA, SQIVND (reference sequence). V lost 3 bases to trimming and J lost 4 bases, with 14 bases between them. This CDR3 region has 15 residues. Looking up the rest from reference TRBV19 and TRBJ2-3 gives the full variable domain: DGGITQSPKYLFRKEGQNVTLSCEQNLNHDAMYWYRQDPGQGLRLIYYSQIVNDFQKGDIAEGYSVSREKKESFPLTVTSAQKNPTAFYLCASSIGGVRADTQYFGPGTRLTVL.

This rearrangement joins TRBV3-1 (or the pseudogene TRBV3-2) to TRBJ1-2; 9 bases fit TRBD1. The CDR3 runs 14 residues. The ends lost 3 bases at V and 4 bases at J; junction bases unmatched: 3. Germline V gene lookup returns CDR1 LGHDT and CDR2 YNNKEL (reference sequence). The CDR3 sequence: CASSHPDRGYGYTF. The CDR3 DNA follows: TGTGCCAGCAGCCACCCGGACAGGGGCTATGGCTACACCTTC.

The V and J genes are TRBV2 and TRBJ2-1; perhaps TRBD1 as D (6 bases). Looked up from germline, CDR1 is SNHLY and CDR2 is FYNNEI. The CDR3 length is 14 residues. Trimming took off 6 bases at V and 5 bases at J, with 14 bases between the two ends. The DNA for the CDR3 is TGTGCCAGCAGACCAGGGGTTCGTGACAATGAGCAGTTCTTC. Encoded protein: CASRPGVRDNEQFF.

This sequence joins TRBV19 and TRBJ1-5; D is possibly TRBD1 (6 bases). Germline V gene sequence: CDR1 LNHDA, CDR2 SQIVND (reference sequence). This CDR3 contains 14 residues. V was cut by 4 bases and J by 7 bases, with 14 bases left in between. The CDR3 is CASSTQGFGQPQHF. The DNA for the CDR3 is TGTGCCAGTAGTACACAGGGTTTTGGACAGCCCCAGCATTTT.

This clone has just one count. The gene calls are TRBV11-2 and TRBJ1-2; tentatively, D is TRBD1 (5 bases). Trimming removed 4 bases from V and 2 bases from J, with 14 bases in between. Germline values: CDR1 SGHAT, CDR2 FQNNGV. The CDR3 has 15 residues. The CDR3 DNA reads TGTGCCAGCAGCTCCCCAGGACAAGACAACTATGGCTACACCTTC. Its protein product is CASSSPGQDNYGYTF.

V usage is TRBV4-1 and J usage is TRBJ2-2; tentative D call: TRBD2 (6 bases). Germline V gene data show CDR1 as MGHRA and CDR2 as YSYEKL. V gave up 2 bases and J gave up 6 bases, with 19 bases separating them. The CDR3 loop spans 17 amino acids. This CDR3 reads CASSQWWEVLGAGELFF. CDR3 nucleotide sequence: TGCGCCAGCAGCCAATGGTGGGAGGTCCTTGGGGCCGGGGAGCTGTTTTTT.

The chain is built from TRBV18 and TRBJ1-1; TRBD1 aligns across 11 bases. The CDR3 is made up of 14 amino acids. V lost 6 bases, J lost 4 bases, and 4 bases stayed unmatched. Germline V gives CDR1 KGHSH, CDR2 LQKENI. CDR3 protein: CASSTGQGVTEAFF. CDR3 nucleotides: TGTGCCAGCTCTACGGGACAGGGGGTCACTGAAGCTTTCTTT. Full variable domain (missing parts from reference TRBV18 and TRBJ1-1): NAGVMQNPRHLVRRRGQEARLRCSPMKGHSHVYWYRQLPEEGLKFMVYLQKENIIDESGMPKERFSAEFPKEGPSILRIQQVVRGDSAAYFCASSTGQGVTEAFFGQGTRLTVV.

The rearrangement joins TRBV6-5 to TRBJ1-2; D might be TRBD1 (6 bases). V was trimmed by 9 bases and J by 5 bases, leaving 10 bases between them. CDR3 length: 11 amino acids. CDR1 is MNHEY, CDR2 SVGAGI, per germline. This CDR3 is CASGTLYGYTF. The CDR3 coding sequence is TGTGCCAGTGGGACACTTTATGGCTACACCTTC.

The rearrangement links TRBV2 to TRBJ2-1; 11 bases align to TRBD2. The V gene's germline CDR1 is SNHLY and CDR2 FYNNEI. J was trimmed by 5 bases and V by 8 bases; bases with no gene match: 5. This CDR3 has 14 residues. CDR3 DNA sequence: TGTGCCAGCCTACTAGCGGGAGCGGACAATGAGCAGTTCTTC. This sequence encodes CASLLAGADNEQFF. Together with reference TRBV2 and TRBJ2-1, the CDR3 gives the full variable domain: EPEVTQTPSHQVTQMGQEVILRCVPISNHLYFYWYRQILGQKVEFLVSFYNNEISEKSEIFDDQFSVERPDGSNFTLKIRSTKLEDSAMYFCASLLAGADNEQFFGPGTRLTVL.

The V and J genes are TRBV4-2 and TRBJ2-2; D perhaps matches TRBD1 (6 bases). CDR3 length equals 17 residues. The V end was cut by 1 base, the J end by 1 base, with 13 bases between. From germline, CDR1 is LGHNA and CDR2 YNFKEQ. This CDR3 is CASSQAPAGENTGELFF. The CDR3 region has the DNA TGTGCCAGCAGCCAAGCTCCGGCAGGGGAGAACACCGGGGAGCTGTTTTTT.

The sample holds a few counts of this clone. The chain employs TRBV11-3 and TRBJ2-2; 11 bases map to TRBD2. The germline V gene has CDR1 SGHNT and CDR2 YENEEA. V lost 3 bases and J lost 8; bases outside the gene matches: 5. The CDR3 has 15 amino acids. The DNA for the CDR3 is TGTGCCAGCAGCTTGGGACTAGCGGAGAGAGGGGAGCTGTTTTTT. Amino acid sequence: CASSLGLAERGELFF. Using reference TRBV11-3 and TRBJ2-2 for the parts outside the CDR3, the full variable domain is EAGVVQSPRYKIIEKKQPVAFWCNPISGHNTLYWYLQNLGQGPELLIRYENEEAVDDSQLPKDRFSAERLKGVDSTLKIQPAELGDSAVYLCASSLGLAERGELFFGEGSRLTVL.

The chain is built from TRBV6-4 and TRBJ2-1, with TRBD1 as a possible D gene (8 bases). Trimming took off 6 bases at V and 2 bases at J, with 14 bases between the two ends. Germline loops: CDR1 MRHNA, CDR2 SNTAGT. The CDR3 totals 15 residues. Here the CDR3 DNA reads TGTGCCAGCAGATCACAGGGGGGGGCCTACAATGAGCAGTTCTTC. This codes for CASRSQGGAYNEQFF.

The rearrangement uses TRBV25-1 and TRBJ1-2; the match to TRBD1 covers 8 bases. The trim removed 4 bases at V and 5 bases at J, leaving 3 bases unmatched. The germline CDR1 and CDR2 sequences are MGHDK and SYGVNS. The CDR3 is made up of 13 amino acids. The CDR3 region has the DNA TGTGCCAGCAGTGGAAGACAGGGGTATGGCTACACCTTC. This codes for CASSGRQGYGYTF.

The chain employs TRBV5-4 and TRBJ2-2; TRBD2 matches 8 bases. V was clipped by 2 bases and J by 1 base; unmatched bases: 1. Germline V lookup: CDR1 SGHNT, CDR2 YYREEE (reference sequence). This CDR3 comprises 15 residues. The CDR3 loop is CASSLAGVNTGELFF. The CDR3 bases are TGTGCCAGCAGCTTAGCGGGAGTGAACACCGGGGAGCTGTTTTTT.